What follows is one T cell receptor (beta chain) and its context. Its antigen is not identified. Germline CDR1 is SGDLS and CDR2 is YYNGEE. V was pared by 3 bases and J by 6 bases, with 12 bases between. The CDR3 contains 14 residues. This sample stems from a study of shared clonotypes between healthy human individuals. Findings of the study overall: Sampling used blood alone; tissue repertoires probably differ.

Here immunoSEQ multiplex PCR was the method, and the copy in TCRdb shows in-frame clones only, minus some. This sample has about 1.1 million clones, with approximately 77% found just once. The V call is TRBV9, the J call TRBJ2-2; no definite D call. The sample comprised memory CD4+ T cells from PBMCs. As to subset: CD45RA-negative fraction. This TCR was sampled from a man younger than 30 in good health. Some clones in this sample may be carry-over from other donors' samples. The chain's CDR3 is CASSGPVFAGELFF. The CDR3 nucleotides are TGTGCCAGCAGCGGCCCCGTTTTTGCCGGGGAGCTGTTTTTT.